This TCR beta chain was retrieved from a study of T cell responses to AZD1222 COVID-19 vaccine (dated by TCRdb to the early 2020s). For the study in its entirety: TCR sequencing was performed for approximately 240 trial participants, of whom 200 to 210 were given two doses of AZD1222 and 26 were given two doses of MenACWY control vaccine. Trial participants were enrolled by age into subgroups of 18-55, 56-69 and 70-plus years, and approximately 150, 30 and 60 TCR-sequenced participants, respectively, were included in these subgroups. Broad study findings and their caveats: Spike-specific TCR breadth and depth rose significantly after two AZD1222 doses compared with day 0 and with MenACWY recipients. Participants were mostly white British and included more females than males, and it was suggested by the authors that clonal diversity may have been underestimated. Epitopes outside the regions mutated in the B.1.351 and B.1.1.7 variants were reportedly recognized by nearly half of the unique spike-specific TCRs. Only five to seven AZD1222 recipients were SARS-CoV-2 seropositive at baseline, limiting conclusions about previously exposed vaccinees. No day 14 peak-response samples were available, so repertoires were characterized only after the peak T cell response. The vaccine-associated CD4 TCRs covered the entire spike protein, and the dominant responses fell in regions 160-218 and 743-854. In the small 56-69-year group, the increase in depth fell short of significance, most likely because of low power.

V is cut back by 1 base and J by 5 bases, with 3 bases in the junction unmatched. The CDR3, from cysteine to phenylalanine, totals 14 residues. Of the read, only the CDR3 DNA is kept; its 42 bases are in frame from base 1. CDR1 LNHDA and CDR2 SQIVND are derived from the germline V gene (reference sequence). Notes on this clone: Its binding antigen is unknown. No base quality values were provided; no much bigger clone lies one nucleotide off.

According to the study, the label for this sample's time point signals: about 28 days (+/-7) after the second vaccine dose. AZD1222 recipients with second doses at about 4 weeks or about 12 weeks were pooled, because spike-specific TCR depth and breadth did not differ between schedules. The vaccinee samples were drawn from two UK trials, COV001 and COV002, one of which was a single-blind randomized controlled phase 2/3 trial testing AZD1222 (ChAdOx1 nCoV-19) in healthy adults. Trial participant PBMC samples were collected at day 0 and day 28 after the second dose for TCRbeta chain sequencing. The CDR3 regions of human TCRbeta chains were analyzed by immunosequencing. Regarding the original processing steps: TCRs in the repertoires were compared against a reference library of SARS-CoV-2-specific TCRs that had been generated with the MIRA antigen-specificity platform. Breadth meant the fraction of unique TCRs that were SARS-CoV-2-associated, whereas depth meant the fraction of total T cells that were SARS-CoV-2-associated. Using the MIRA data, every spike-specific TCR was mapped to the spike region that the TCR reacted to and assigned to either a CD4 or a CD8 class. Log10-transformed breadth and depth values were compared by one-way ANOVA with Sidak's multiple comparisons tests. The table was pulled from immuneACCESS by TCRdb, which kept in-frame rearrangements only. Such tables lose some clones; where checked, under half of the loss comes from unresolved V genes, and the rest has no known cause. V, J and clone size were drawn from that table, and D and trimming were deduced from the DNA. This sample has roughly 70,000 clones in its table, and roughly 89% of those were observed once. Of the sample, approximately 9.3% falls within the top ten clones.

Sequences were derived from peripheral blood, sampled 28 days after the second AZD1222 dose. This receptor was obtained from an adult who received the AZD1222 COVID-19 vaccine. This sequence uses TRBV19 and TRBJ2-5, with 8 middle bases fitting TRBD1. CDR3 reads: CASSIGQGSETQYF. The sequence in DNA is TGTGCCAGTAGTATAGGACAGGGGTCGGAGACCCAGTACTTC.